These 8 T cell receptor beta chains share one sample of origin, sequenced in a study of shared clonotypes between healthy human individuals (dated by TCRdb to about 2020). Library preparation used the immunoSEQ multiplex PCR assay. TCRdb holds this immuneACCESS table with in-frame rearrangements only. Some clones are missing; in checked studies, unresolved V genes explain under half, and the rest has no known cause. This sample comprises roughly 570,000 clones, 95% to 98% of them detected only once. Together, the top ten hold approximately 0.3% of the sample. CD8 naive samples were obtained by positive selection for CCR7 among CD45RO-negative cells, yielding a CD45RA+CCR7+ population from which TemRA cells were excluded. What was sequenced was naive CD8+ T cells sorted from blood. Sample cell subset or site, as interpreted from the label and publication: CD45RA+CCR7+. The receptors come from a young man in good health.

This sequence joins TRBV5-1 and TRBJ2-7, with 7 bases identical to TRBD1. Per the germline V gene, CDR1 is SGHRS and CDR2 is YFSETQ. The CDR3 loop spans 13 amino acids. J was trimmed by 1 base and V by 5 bases; bases with no gene match: 3. In nucleotides, the CDR3 is TGCGCCAGCAGATCGGGACAGTCCTACGAGCAGTACTTC. It specifies CASRSGQSYEQYF. The complete variable domain, with remaining parts taken from reference TRBV5-1 and TRBJ2-7, reads KAGVTQTPRYLIKTRGQQVTLSCSPISGHRSVSWYQQTPGQGLQFLFEYFSETQRNKGNFPGRFSGRQFSNSRSEMNVSTLELGDSALYLCASRSGQSYEQYFGPGTRLTVT.

CDR3 bases: TGTGCCAGCAGCTATTGGACAGGGGGCATCTTAGACTATGGCTACACCTTC. Translated: CASSYWTGGILDYGYTF. J is TRBJ1-2 and V is TRBV7-8; 11 nucleotides align to TRBD1. After removal of 4 bases from V and 3 bases from J, the junction contained 10 bases not matched to a gene. This CDR3 is 17 amino acids long. Per germline, CDR1 SGHVS and CDR2 FQNEAQ.

The chain couples TRBV7-8 to TRBJ2-1; D unresolved. The CDR3 loop spans 16 amino acids. Trimming removed 1 base at V and 0 bases at J, with 10 bases between. CDR1 is SGHVS and CDR2 is FQNEAQ in the germline V gene. The CDR3 sequence: CASSLDERPSYNEQFF. CDR3 bases: TGTGCCAGCAGCTTAGATGAGAGACCCTCCTACAATGAGCAGTTCTTC.

The V and J genes are TRBV7-9 and TRBJ2-7; a possible D gene is TRBD1 (6 bases). Trimming removed 1 base from V and 0 bases from J, with 10 bases in between. The CDR3 has 15 amino acids. Germline loops: CDR1 SEHNR, CDR2 FQNEAQ (reference sequence). The CDR3 protein is CASSLVQGSSYEQYF. CDR3 nucleotide sequence: TGTGCCAGCAGCTTAGTGCAGGGGAGCTCCTACGAGCAGTACTTC.

The CDR3 reads CASSLSPSNLETQYF. For the CDR3, the DNA is TGCGCCAGCAGCTTGTCACCGAGCAACCTAGAGACCCAGTACTTC. The rearrangement uses TRBV5-1 and TRBJ2-5; D is unclear. Per the germline V gene, CDR1 is SGHRS and CDR2 is YFSETQ. The germline V and J ends were trimmed by 1 base and 4 bases, with 14 bases remaining between them. This CDR3 has 15 residues.

V and J are TRBV5-5 and TRBJ2-1; a weak D match, TRBD1 (5 bases). The CDR3 runs 14 residues. Deletions cut 1 base from V and 4 bases from J, with 9 bases between. Germline CDR1 reads SGHKS; CDR2 reads YYEKEE (reference sequence). DNA for the CDR3: TGTGCCAGCAGCTTGACTGCAGGGTACAATGAGCAGTTCTTC. This sequence encodes CASSLTAGYNEQFF.

The chain recombines TRBV6-1 with TRBJ1-2; weak D call: TRBD1 (6 bases). V lost 7 bases and J lost 6, with 18 bases in between. CDR1 and CDR2 (germline): MNHNS, SASEGT. The CDR3 has 14 amino acids. The chain's CDR3 is CASTLWGGQDGYTF. Written as DNA, the CDR3 is TGTGCCAGCACCCTCTGGGGGGGGCAGGATGGCTACACCTTC.

The rearrangement links TRBV11-2 to TRBJ2-1; D tentatively fits TRBD1 or TRBD2 (5 bases each). Germline assignment: CDR1 SGHAT and CDR2 FQNNGV. The CDR3 is 13 amino acids. Deletions cut 7 bases from V and 3 bases from J, with 10 bases between. This chain's CDR3 is CASMGVNYNEQFF. The CDR3 DNA is TGTGCCAGCATGGGGGTAAACTACAATGAGCAGTTCTTC.